This section outlines one T cell receptor beta chain sequence together with its context. This entry belongs to a study of OX40 agonist ivuxolimab in advanced cancers. The data were produced by immunoSEQ multiplex PCR, yet TCRdb's version contains in-frame clones alone and is incomplete. The data hold more than 80,000 clones, with over 75% observed a single time. The CDR3 totals 11 residues. Germline assignment: CDR1 MDHEN and CDR2 SYDVKM. The V end was cut by 10 bases, the J end by 6 bases, with 12 bases between. The clonotype was recovered from an adult with an advanced solid tumor such as melanoma, head and neck, liver or kidney cancer. The gene calls are TRBV28 and TRBJ1-2; tentative D call: TRBD1 (5 bases). The specimen was CD4+ or CD8+ T cells sorted from blood, collected in a trial of the OX40 agonist ivuxolimab. The CDR3 bases are TGTGCCATTCAAAGACAGAATGGCTACACCTTC. It codes for CAIQRQNGYTF.